This TCR beta chain appears in the sequencing data of a study of blood T cell repertoires in COVID-19. At the level of the study: Sources were T cells, B-cell-depleted T cells, or PBMCs; the material itself was cDNA or gDNA.

This CDR3 region has 12 residues. Trimming cost V 5 bases and J 5 bases, with 9 bases left between them. CDR1 is LNHDA and CDR2 is SQIVND in the germline V gene (reference sequence). Assay used: immunoSEQ multiplex PCR; TCRdb lists only in-frame clones, some missing. The profile shows 260,000 or so clones, around four fifths of them singletons. The TCR originated in a woman aged 70-85 years with acute or convalescent COVID-19. Sequences were obtained from peripheral blood. The V gene is TRBV19, the J gene TRBJ1-2, with D possibly TRBD1 on 5 matching bases. CDR3 amino acids: CASSAQGYGYTF. CDR3 DNA sequence: TGTGCCAGTAGTGCTCAGGGTTATGGCTACACCTTC. Based on the CDR3 plus reference TRBV19 and TRBJ1-2, the full variable domain is DGGITQSPKYLFRKEGQNVTLSCEQNLNHDAMYWYRQDPGQGLRLIYYSQIVNDFQKGDIAEGYSVSREKKESFPLTVTSAQKNPTAFYLCASSAQGYGYTFGSGTRLTVV.